Listed below are T cell receptor beta chains from one sample, sequenced in a study of blood T cell repertoires in COVID-19. TCRdb keeps only in-frame clones here, not all; method: immunoSEQ multiplex PCR. Here the sample spans tens of thousands of clones, 75% being singletons. Sequenced material: peripheral blood. These receptors all stem from a woman in her fifties or sixties with acute or convalescent COVID-19. Each CDR3 is given with its conserved first and last residue. The D gene is left open where the match is weak. A clone size is listed for some rows: how often the clone was seen (once, few, many), or a class if it is expanded.

j_call clone_size d_call v_call cdr3_nt cdr3_aa
TRBJ1-1 NA TRBD1 TRBV28 TGTGCCAGCAGGGACACCAGGGGGAGCACTGAAGCTTTCTTT CASRDTRGSTEAFF
TRBJ1-2 NA NA TRBV4-3 TGCGCCAGCAGCCAAGCTTTAGGCGGGGCAGGCTATGGCTACACCTTC CASSQALGGAGYGYTF
TRBJ1-5 NA NA TRBV19 TGTGCCAGTAGACGGCAGGATAGCAATCAGCCCCAGCATTTT CASRRQDSNQPQHF
TRBJ1-1 NA TRBD1 TRBV4-2 TGTGCCAGCAGCCAGTCCGGGACAGGGAACACTGAAGCTTTCTTT CASSQSGTGNTEAFF
TRBJ2-3 NA TRBD2 TRBV7-9 TGTGCCAGCAGCGCGGCTAGCGGGGGGCTTGGCACAGATACGCAGTATTTT CASSAASGGLGTDTQYF
TRBJ2-5 NA TRBD2 TRBV10-3 TGTGCCATCAGAACTAGCGGGGGGTTCCAAGAGACCCAGTACTTC CAIRTSGGFQETQYF
TRBJ1-1 NA NA TRBV14 TGTGCCAGCAGCCAAAAAAGGGGGACTGAAGCTTTCTTT CASSQKRGTEAFF
TRBJ1-6 NA NA TRBV28 TGTGCCAGCAACCCGGGGGGTAGTTATAATTCACCCCTCCACTTT CASNPGGSYNSPLHF
TRBJ1-2 NA NA TRBV27 TGTGCCAGCAGTCTTAAACTGGGGCATGGCTACACCTTC CASSLKLGHGYTF
TRBJ1-1 few TRBD1 TRBV7-9 TGTGCCAGCGGATCTGACGAGGACAGGGTCAGGCTTGAAGCTTTCTTT CASGSDEDRVRLEAFF
TRBJ2-5 NA NA TRBV19 TGTGCCAGTAGTCCAGGGGCGGGAGTATCTGAGACCCAGTACTTC CASSPGAGVSETQYF
TRBJ2-1 NA NA TRBV28 TGTGCCAGCACCTACAGGGAGAAGGAGTTCTTC CASTYREKEFF
TRBJ2-1 NA NA TRBV7-8 TGTGCCAGCAGCCCCATCAATGAGCAGTTCTTC CASSPINEQFF
TRBJ2-7 once TRBD1 TRBV6-5 TGTGCCAGCAGCCGACAGGGGACCTACGAGCAGTACTTC CASSRQGTYEQYF
TRBJ2-4 NA TRBD2 TRBV27 TGTGCCAGCAGTTTAAACGGGGGACTAGCGGGACAAACAAACATTCAGTACTTC CASSLNGGLAGQTNIQYF
TRBJ1-1 few NA TRBV6-5 TGTGCCAGCAGTCCACTCGTCCGGTTGAACACTGAAGCTTTCTTT CASSPLVRLNTEAFF
TRBJ1-3 NA TRBD1 TRBV9 TGTGCCAGCACTGGACAGGCCATCTCTGGAAACACCATATATTTT CASTGQAISGNTIYF
TRBJ2-1 NA NA TRBV5-1 TGCGCCAGCAGCTTGGGAGCGAACAGGGATGAGCAGTTCTTC CASSLGANRDEQFF
TRBJ1-5 NA NA TRBV7-2 TGTGCCAGCAGCTTAGGGGGGCTTCGTAGCAATCAGCCCCAGCATTTT CASSLGGLRSNQPQHF
TRBJ2-7 NA NA TRBV10-3 TGTGCCATCAAAGAGAGCGGCCACGAGCAGTACTTC CAIKESGHEQYF
TRBJ2-7 NA TRBD1 TRBV27 TGTGCCAGCAGTGCCTGGGACTCGGGACAGGGGGAGCAGTACTTC CASSAWDSGQGEQYF
TRBJ1-4 NA NA TRBV18 TGTGCCAGCTCACCAAATGGGGGCACTAATGAAAAACTGTTTTTT CASSPNGGTNEKLFF
TRBJ2-1 NA TRBD2 TRBV11-2 TGTGCCAGCAGCTTAGACGGGGGGGCCAGGAATGAGCAGTTCTTC CASSLDGGARNEQFF
TRBJ1-5 few NA TRBV19 TGTGCCAGTAGTATAACTTACGGGGATCAGCCCCAGCATTTT CASSITYGDQPQHF
TRBJ2-1 NA TRBD2 TRBV11-1 TGTGCCAGCAGCCGACTAGCGGGGGGTTACAATGAGCAGTTCTTC CASSRLAGGYNEQFF
TRBJ1-1 NA NA TRBV6-5 TGTGCCAGCAGTTACGGGCAGGGCGGTGAAGCTTTCTTT CASSYGQGGEAFF
TRBJ1-4 NA NA TRBV19 TGTGCCAGCGAGAGGACAGCTTCTCCGAGAGGTGAAAAACTGTTTTTT CASERTASPRGEKLFF
TRBJ1-6 NA NA TRBV28 TGTGCCAGCACCCCCCCCGGAGGGGTAGGGTCACCCCTCCACTTT CASTPPGGVGSPLHF
TRBJ1-5 NA NA TRBV6-5 TGTGCCAGCAGTTACTCCGGTGAGTCCAATCAGCCCCAGCATTTT CASSYSGESNQPQHF
TRBJ2-2 few NA TRBV4-2 TGTGCCAGCAGCCCAAAGGTCGGAGGGCCGAACACCGGGGAGCTGTTTTTT CASSPKVGGPNTGELFF
TRBJ1-6 few NA TRBV5-6 TGTGCCAGCAGCGCGACATACGATTCACCCCTCCACTTT CASSATYDSPLHF
TRBJ1-1 NA TRBD1 TRBV7-2 TGTGCCAGCAGCTTGAGACAGGGGGCGGCTGAAGCTTTCTTT CASSLRQGAAEAFF
TRBJ1-1 NA TRBD1 TRBV11-3 TGTGCCAGCAGCTCCGACAGGGGCTCTGAAGCTTTCTTT CASSSDRGSEAFF
TRBJ2-2 NA TRBD2 TRBV7-2 TGTGCCAGCAGCTTAGTCGGGACTAGCGGTACGGTGCACGGGGAGCTGTTTTTT CASSLVGTSGTVHGELFF
TRBJ1-2 NA NA TRBV19 TGTGCCAGTAGTATAGTCCCGAATCTATACTATGGCTACACCTTC CASSIVPNLYYGYTF
TRBJ1-1 NA NA TRBV19 TGTGCCAGTAGTATAAGCAGGGACACTGAAGCTTTCTTT CASSISRDTEAFF
TRBJ1-2 NA TRBD1 TRBV2 TGTGCCAGCAGTCGGACAGGAAACTATGGCTACACCTTC CASSRTGNYGYTF
TRBJ1-2 NA TRBD1 TRBV18 TGTGCCAGCTCACCGACAGGGGTAAACTATGGCTACACCTTC CASSPTGVNYGYTF
TRBJ2-3 NA NA TRBV7-2 TGTGCCAGCAGATCGGTGGCAGATACGCAGTATTTT CASRSVADTQYF
TRBJ2-7 NA NA TRBV19 TGTGCCAGTAGTTCCCAGGGACACGACTACGAGCAGTACTTC CASSSQGHDYEQYF
TRBJ1-1 once NA TRBV6-1 TGTGCCAGCAGTCCCCGGGGACAAAACACTGAAGCTTTCTTT CASSPRGQNTEAFF
TRBJ1-5 NA NA TRBV14 TGTGCCAGCAGCCAAGGCGGACAACCTAGCAATCAGCCCCAGCATTTT CASSQGGQPSNQPQHF
TRBJ2-3 NA NA TRBV9 TGTGCCAGCAGCCAGGGATTCACAGATACGCAGTATTTT CASSQGFTDTQYF
TRBJ1-1 NA NA TRBV4-2 TGTGCCAGCAGCCAAGCGGTGAACACTGAAGCTTTCTTT CASSQAVNTEAFF
TRBJ2-2 NA TRBD1 TRBV5-5 TGTGCCAGCAGCTTCGGGACAGGCACGAACACCGGGGAGCTGTTTTTT CASSFGTGTNTGELFF